These 21 T cell receptor beta chains came from one sample sequenced in a study of blood T cell repertoires in COVID-19. Only in-frame clones appear in the TCRdb table, and some are missing; sequencing was by immunoSEQ multiplex PCR. This repertoire shows 130,000 to 150,000 clones, 85% found once; its top ten account for roughly 2.9%. Input material: peripheral blood. Receptor source: a woman aged 40 to 50 with active or convalescent COVID-19.

The V call is TRBV27, the J call TRBJ1-6, with D hard to call. CDR3 size: 16 residues. V dropped 8 bases and J dropped 3 bases, with 17 bases sitting between them. The V gene's germline CDR1 is MNHEY and CDR2 SMNVEV (reference sequence). The CDR3 region has the DNA TGTGCCAGCGGAAAAGTGGACGGGAACTATAATTCACCCCTCCACTTT. Its translation is CASGKVDGNYNSPLHF.

This sequence joins TRBV5-1 and TRBJ1-1; the match to TRBD1 covers 7 bases. The V segment lost 3 bases and the J segment 5 bases; nucleotides outside the gene matches: 13. The CDR3 is 16 amino acids. The germline gives CDR1 SGHRS, CDR2 YFSETQ. DNA for the CDR3: TGCGCCAGCAGCTCACAGTTTAGGGGGCGCGGAACTGAAGCTTTCTTT. Residues: CASSSQFRGRGTEAFF. The complete variable domain, with remaining parts taken from reference TRBV5-1 and TRBJ1-1, reads KAGVTQTPRYLIKTRGQQVTLSCSPISGHRSVSWYQQTPGQGLQFLFEYFSETQRNKGNFPGRFSGRQFSNSRSEMNVSTLELGDSALYLCASSSQFRGRGTEAFFGQGTRLTVV.

The chain's CDR3 is CASSEGLSGSLKGYTF. The CDR3 region has the DNA TGCGCCAGCAGTGAGGGTCTGTCAGGGTCGTTGAAGGGCTACACCTTC. The chain carries TRBV10-2 and TRBJ1-2, with D perhaps TRBD1 (5 bases). Germline CDR1 is WSHSY and CDR2 is SAAADI. The ends were cut back, 2 bases at V and 8 bases at J, with 21 bases in the middle. The CDR3 covers 16 residues.

This clone was seen a single time. The V call is TRBV4-1, the J call TRBJ1-2; D uncertain. V lost 4 bases and J lost 0, with 15 bases in between. The CDR3 consists of 16 residues. In germline, CDR1 is MGHRA, CDR2 YSYEKL. The CDR3 DNA is TGCGCCAGCAGCCGACCTTCGGGAGGACCTAACTATGGCTACACCTTC. This codes for CASSRPSGGPNYGYTF.

This clone was seen a single time. This chain connects TRBV7-9 to TRBJ1-6, with TRBD1 identical over 8 bases. The V gene's germline CDR1 is SEHNR and CDR2 FQNEAQ (reference sequence). V gave up 8 bases and J gave up 5 bases; unmatched junction bases: 5. The CDR3 runs to 14 residues. The CDR3 sequence: CASARGQDNSPLHF. The CDR3 DNA sequence: TGTGCCAGCGCGAGGGGACAGGATAATTCACCCCTCCACTTT.

This clone was recorded once. The gene calls are TRBV30 and TRBJ1-2; no reliable D call. V gave up 3 bases and J gave up 7 bases, with 9 bases separating them. Germline V lookup: CDR1 GTSNPN, CDR2 SVGIG (reference sequence). This CDR3 is built from 11 residues. This CDR3 reads CAWSALSGYTF. The CDR3 DNA reads TGTGCCTGGAGCGCCTTGAGTGGCTACACCTTC.

The DNA of the CDR3 is TGTGCCAGCAGTTACCAGGGGGCTGAAGCTTTCTTT. It specifies CASSYQGAEAFF. J is TRBJ1-1 and V is TRBV6-6; 7 nucleotides agree with TRBD1. The CDR3 runs to 12 residues. Germline CDR1 MNHNY, CDR2 SVGAGI (reference sequence). J gave up 6 bases and V 2 bases, and 0 bases lay outside the gene matches.

The rearrangement uses TRBV28 and TRBJ2-7; D is perhaps TRBD2 (6 bases). This CDR3 contains 13 residues. Trimming removed 11 bases from V and 3 bases from J, with 17 bases in between. Looked up from germline, CDR1 is MDHEN and CDR2 is SYDVKM. The CDR3 nucleotides read TGTGCCTGGGACCGGCAGGGAGGCTACGAGCAGTACTTC. Protein sequence: CAWDRQGGYEQYF.

This chain uses TRBV19 with TRBJ2-2; 10 bases match TRBD2. V trimming: 6 bases; J trimming: 3 bases; junction bases outside the gene matches: 4. The CDR3 is 15 residues long. CDR1 is LNHDA and CDR2 is SQIVND in the germline V gene (reference sequence). DNA for the CDR3: TGTGCCAGTAGAGTCGGACTAGCGGACACCGGGGAGCTGTTTTTT. Translating gives CASRVGLADTGELFF.

A single count supports this clone. This rearrangement joins TRBV7-2 to TRBJ2-3, with 7 bases that match TRBD2. The CDR3 covers 13 residues. V was clipped by 1 base and J by 14 bases; unmatched bases: 9. Germline lookup yields CDR1 SGHTA and CDR2 FQGNSA. CDR3 sequence reads: CASSLGRDGGRYF. The CDR3 DNA sequence: TGTGCCAGCAGCTTAGGGCGGGACGGGGGGAGGTATTTT.

The rearrangement links TRBV27 to TRBJ2-3, with 7 bases aligning to TRBD1. The CDR3 covers 15 residues. V trimming: 10 bases; J trimming: 2 bases; junction bases outside the gene matches: 12. Germline V gene sequence: CDR1 MNHEY, CDR2 SMNVEV (reference sequence). CDR3 DNA: TGTGCCACACATGGGGACAGATTAGTCACAGATACGCAGTATTTT. It translates to CATHGDRLVTDTQYF.

The chain joins TRBV5-1 to TRBJ1-1, with TRBD1 as a possible D gene (5 bases). This CDR3 has 15 amino acids. Germline CDR1 reads SGHRS; CDR2 reads YFSETQ. V was clipped by 4 bases and J by 0 bases, with 13 bases between them. The CDR3 nucleotides read TGCGCCAGCAGCCAGGGTGCTACAATGAACACTGAAGCTTTCTTT. Translated, it gives CASSQGATMNTEAFF. The full variable domain, with the rest looked up from reference TRBV5-1 and TRBJ1-1, is KAGVTQTPRYLIKTRGQQVTLSCSPISGHRSVSWYQQTPGQGLQFLFEYFSETQRNKGNFPGRFSGRQFSNSRSEMNVSTLELGDSALYLCASSQGATMNTEAFFGQGTRLTVV.

This rearrangement joins TRBV27 to TRBJ1-2, with 7 bases fitting TRBD1. J gave up 4 bases and V 0 bases, and 11 bases lay outside the gene matches. CDR1 and CDR2 from the germline V gene are MNHEY and SMNVEV (reference sequence). The length of the CDR3 is 17 residues. In DNA form, the CDR3 reads TGTGCCAGCAGTTTATCGCGGGACGGAACAGGGGCCTATGGCTACACCTTC. It translates to CASSLSRDGTGAYGYTF.

This clone was picked up one time. This chain connects TRBV18 to TRBJ1-2; TRBD1 agrees at 8 bases. CDR1 and CDR2 (germline): KGHSH, LQKENI. The CDR3 sequence is 14 residues long. With V trimmed by 1 base and J by 6 bases, 4 bases remained unmatched. The CDR3 nucleotides read TGTGCCAGCTCACCACAGCAGGGGGCGAATGGCTACACCTTC. It specifies CASSPQQGANGYTF. The variable domain in full, with the rest retrieved from reference TRBV18 and TRBJ1-2, is NAGVMQNPRHLVRRRGQEARLRCSPMKGHSHVYWYRQLPEEGLKFMVYLQKENIIDESGMPKERFSAEFPKEGPSILRIQQVVRGDSAAYFCASSPQQGANGYTFGSGTRLTVV.

The rearrangement links TRBV30 to TRBJ1-2; 9 bases fit TRBD1. The CDR3 has 15 residues. CDR1 GTSNPN and CDR2 SVGIG come from the germline V gene (reference sequence). The V segment lost 2 bases and the J segment 4 bases; nucleotides outside the gene matches: 8. The CDR3 DNA is TGTGCCTGGAGTACCGCCCGGACAGGGGTCTATGGCTACACCTTC. Translating it yields CAWSTARTGVYGYTF.

V gene TRBV28 combines with J gene TRBJ2-6; 7 nucleotides match TRBD2. CDR1 and CDR2 from the germline V gene are MDHEN and SYDVKM. The CDR3 runs 17 residues. Losses at the gene ends were 3 bases for V and 0 bases for J; bases not matched to a gene: 5. CDR3 amino acids: CASSLRGYGSGANVLTF. In DNA form, the CDR3 reads TGTGCCAGCAGTTTGCGGGGGTACGGCTCTGGGGCCAACGTCCTGACTTTC.

This clone was detected only a few times. The chain joins TRBV30 to TRBJ1-5; 9 positions agree with TRBD1. V dropped 8 bases and J dropped 6; count of bases not matched to a gene: 8. The CDR3 has 13 residues. Germline CDR1 GTSNPN, CDR2 SVGIG (reference sequence). The CDR3 reads CALQGAPGQPQHF. The DNA for the CDR3 is TGTGCCCTACAGGGGGCGCCCGGTCAGCCCCAGCATTTT.

This clone was detected only a few times. The chain employs TRBV9 and TRBJ1-2; D call uncertain. The germline CDR1 and CDR2 sequences are SGDLS and YYNGEE. Between the trimmed V and J ends, which lost 0 bases and 4 bases, there was a span of 7 bases. This CDR3 comprises 13 residues. CDR3 bases: TGTGCCAGCAGCGTAGAGGAGCGCTATGGCTACACCTTC. Translating it yields CASSVEERYGYTF. Full variable domain (missing parts from reference TRBV9 and TRBJ1-2): DSGVTQTPKHLITATGQRVTLRCSPRSGDLSVYWYQQSLDQGLQFLIQYYNGEERAKGNILERFSAQQFPDLHSELNLSSLELGDSALYFCASSVEERYGYTFGSGTRLTVV.

This clone was observed a single time. The chain uses TRBV30 and TRBJ1-1, with 7 bases fitting TRBD1. CDR3 length: 17 amino acids. With V trimmed by 1 base and J by 5 bases, 16 bases remained unmatched. Germline values: CDR1 GTSNPN, CDR2 SVGIG (reference sequence). CDR3 coding DNA: TGTGCCTGGAGTGCCAAGGGGGCGCATTCCAGTCGGACTGAAGCTTTCTTT. Translating gives CAWSAKGAHSSRTEAFF.

The gene calls are TRBV4-3 and TRBJ1-1; 11 bases fit TRBD1. CDR3 length equals 21 residues. CDR1 LGHNA and CDR2 YSLEER come from the germline V gene. With 0 bases clipped from V and 0 bases from J, the junction kept 15 bases outside the gene matches. In DNA, the CDR3 is TGCGCCAGCAGCCAAGATGGCCCCCGGACAGGGGGCCCGCGGATGAACACTGAAGCTTTCTTT. This codes for CASSQDGPRTGGPRMNTEAFF.

The chain joins TRBV18 to TRBJ1-4; tentatively, D is TRBD1 (5 bases). V lost 0 bases to trimming and J lost 8 bases, with 13 bases between them. Germline loops: CDR1 KGHSH, CDR2 LQKENI. CDR3 length: 15 amino acids. CDR3 amino acids: CASSPPAGGGEKLFF. The CDR3 DNA is TGTGCCAGCTCACCACCGGCAGGCGGGGGGGAAAAACTGTTTTTT.